The source of this T cell receptor beta chain is a study of blood T cell repertoires in COVID-19. Overall study context: Italy, Spain and the United States were the sources of the convalescent and acute COVID-19 samples. From T cells, B-cell-depleted T cells, or PBMCs came the material, which was cDNA or gDNA.

Per the authors' pipeline: Reference gene primer amplification in the assay estimated nucleated cell counts. Assay used: immunoSEQ multiplex PCR; TCRdb lists only in-frame clones, some missing. The DNA gave D and trimming, while V, J and clone size come from that table. This table has 200,000 to 250,000 clones, roughly 84% appearing once. A word on this clone: The junction shows a germline mismatch at one end, possibly a read error.

The CDR3 loop spans 14 amino acids. Looked up from germline, CDR1 is LGHDT and CDR2 is YNNKEL (reference sequence). The source is a woman older than 75 with acute or convalescent COVID-19. The chain employs TRBV3-1 (or the pseudogene TRBV3-2) and TRBJ1-1; D unclear. Sequencing was carried out using peripheral blood. This CDR3 reads CASSQDSRNSEAFF. CDR3 bases: TGTGCCAGCAGCCAAGATTCGCGCAACAGTGAAGCTTTCTTT.